A selection of T cell receptor beta chains follows, all from one sample in a study of OX40 agonist ivuxolimab in advanced cancers. The data were produced by immunoSEQ multiplex PCR, yet TCRdb's version contains in-frame clones alone and is incomplete. The sample lists 55,000 to 90,000 clones, 80% to 90% seen once, with about 2.1% in the top ten. Sequenced here: CD4+ or CD8+ T cells sorted from blood, sampled in a trial of the OX40 agonist ivuxolimab. These receptors all come from an adult with an advanced solid tumor such as melanoma, head and neck, liver or kidney cancer. Each CDR3 is given without its conserved first and last residue. D genes are given only for firm matches.

d_call v_call cdr3_aa
TRBD1 TRBV15 ATSSQTGGTDTQY
TRBD1 TRBV6-1 ASSHLDRGADTQY
. TRBV14 ASSQVGEFEAF
. TRBV7-2 ASSLARGSYEQY
. TRBV27 ASSPSGLERADTQY
. TRBV2 ASRRGRQETQY
. TRBV6-6 ASSYDSNSGYT
TRBD1 TRBV7-2 ASSLTGGNEQF
. TRBV5-1 ASSTGGEQF
TRBD1 TRBV6-5 ASTKRTGGDTQY
. TRBV7-2 ASSQLNYGYT
. TRBV19 ATTRGGTGTDTQY
. TRBV7-9 ASSLRDGQPQH
TRBD1 TRBV6-6 ASSRDRAYEQY
. TRBV7-2 ARVVSGNYGYT
TRBD2 TRBV28 ASSLGLAADTQY
TRBD1 TRBV7-9 ASSSWDRENTEAF
. TRBV7-2 ASSLETARNTGELF
TRBD2 TRBV12-5 ASGLVRGSGSVGTQY
TRBD2 TRBV5-4 ASFSGGLTDTQY
. TRBV11-3 ASSSGGGVNEQY
. TRBV6-5 ASSLYNEQF
TRBD2 TRBV6-6 ASSDSGLLNTGELF
. TRBV19 ASSTRDRTDSPLH
. TRBV9 ASSVGVDTQY
. TRBV6-5 ASSYDGTLRELF
TRBD2 TRBV19 ASSQSGRFSGELF
TRBD1 TRBV19 ASSMGDRTYEQY
. TRBV19 ATKRGFLSHQPQH
TRBD1 TRBV5-1 ASSSRQGNTEAF
. TRBV11-3 ASSPGAANTGELF
. TRBV29-1 SVENPSDSYEQY
. TRBV5-6 ASSPISGIPSEQY
. TRBV9 ASSTRDGNTEAF
TRBD2 TRBV2 ASKILAGGRTGELF
. TRBV18 ASSPVGGAGQPQH
. TRBV4-2 ASSHRRGVAKNIQY
. TRBV6-6 ASSSGETQY
TRBD2 TRBV30 AWGGVIYNEQF
. TRBV30 AWSEGGWYNSPLH
TRBD1 TRBV2 ASRPGTANYGYT
. TRBV7-3 ASSPPGRGGTGELF
. TRBV11-2 ASSLASLGRGYNEQF
. TRBV7-9 ASSLDGGDEQY
. TRBV5-4 ASSPRRAEETQY
. TRBV15 ATSRDQGSVYGYT
TRBD1 TRBV6-5 ASSSAGTGRGSPLH
. TRBV7-9 ASSPGNYEQY
TRBD2 TRBV28 ASSFASTSGSLRYEQY
TRBD1 TRBV15 ATGSSGQGRTGELF
TRBD1 TRBV9 ASSATGGFNSPLH
TRBD1 TRBV11-2 ASSFSTGVGNTIY
TRBD1 TRBV30 ASAGTGFETQY
. TRBV2 ASSGGFDRLYEQY
. TRBV6-5 ASSRQGLRREQY